These 3 T cell receptor beta chains were sequenced from one sample in a study of response to subunit inactivated influenza vaccine. From the RT-PCR reads, TCRdb called clonotypes with MiXCR, one entry per CDR3 protein. Found here are more than 400,000 distinct CDR3 sequences, 11% of them singletons; the top ten hold roughly 12%. The input for sequencing was PBMCs from blood, taken roughly 47 days after vaccination. The source of these receptors is a man in his fifties who received an inactivated influenza vaccine.

The chain links TRBV18 to TRBJ2-4; 9 bases align to TRBD1. The germline gives CDR1 KGHSH, CDR2 LQKENI. CDR3 length: 15 residues. The J segment lost 1 base and the V segment lost 5 bases, leaving 3 bases of the junction unmatched. The CDR3 nucleotides are TGTGCCAGCTCAACGGGGACAGGGGCCAAAAACATTCAGTACTTC. This translates into CASSTGTGAKNIQYF.

This clonotype was seen a handful of times. The chain combines TRBV12-3 or TRBV12-4 with TRBJ1-5; D is unclear. Trimming left V 3 bases short and J 11 bases short, with 11 bases between. The CDR3 runs to 12 residues. The CDR3 loop reads CASSLPGSAQHF. CDR3 nucleotide sequence: TGTGCCAGCAGTTTGCCGGGGTCGGCCCAGCATTTT.

In this sample, this clonotype is medium-sized. The chain couples TRBV7-2 to TRBJ2-7; TRBD2 agrees at 10 bases. This CDR3 region has 17 residues. Germline V gene data show CDR1 as SGHTA and CDR2 as FQGNSA. Trimming took 3 bases from V and 3 from J; bases not matched to a gene: 11. For the CDR3, the DNA is TGTGCCAGCAGCTTTTCAACTAGCGGGAATGGGGGCTACGAGCAGTACTTC. Translation: CASSFSTSGNGGYEQYF.